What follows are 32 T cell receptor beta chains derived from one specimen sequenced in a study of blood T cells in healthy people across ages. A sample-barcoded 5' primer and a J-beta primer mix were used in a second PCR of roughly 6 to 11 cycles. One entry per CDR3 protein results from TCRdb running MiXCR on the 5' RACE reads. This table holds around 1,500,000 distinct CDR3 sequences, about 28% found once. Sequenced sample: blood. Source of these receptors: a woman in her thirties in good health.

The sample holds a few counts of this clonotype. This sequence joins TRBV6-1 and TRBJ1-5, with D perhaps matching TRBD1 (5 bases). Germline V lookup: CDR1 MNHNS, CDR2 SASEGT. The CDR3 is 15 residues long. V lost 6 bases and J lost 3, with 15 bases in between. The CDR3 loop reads CASRVKEGDNQPQHF. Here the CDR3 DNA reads TGTGCCAGCAGAGTGAAGGAAGGGGACAATCAGCCCCAGCATTTT.

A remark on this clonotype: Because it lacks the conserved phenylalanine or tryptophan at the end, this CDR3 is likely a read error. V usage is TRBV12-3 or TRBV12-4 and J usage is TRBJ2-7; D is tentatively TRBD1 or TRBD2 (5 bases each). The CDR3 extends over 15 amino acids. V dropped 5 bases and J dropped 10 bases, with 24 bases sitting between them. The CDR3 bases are TGTGCCAGCAGTCCATGGGGACGGAACAAGGGAACCCAGTACTCC. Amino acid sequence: CASSPWGRNKGTQYS.

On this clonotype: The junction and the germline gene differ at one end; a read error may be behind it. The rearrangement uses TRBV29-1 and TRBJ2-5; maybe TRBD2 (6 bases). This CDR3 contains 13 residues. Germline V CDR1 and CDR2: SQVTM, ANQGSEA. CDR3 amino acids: CSVETGDQEAQYF. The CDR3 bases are TGCAGCGTAGAAACGGGGGACCAAGAGGCCCAGTACTTC. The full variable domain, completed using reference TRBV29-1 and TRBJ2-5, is SAVISQKPSRDICQRGTSLTIQCQVDSQVTMMFWYRQQPGQSLTLIATANQGSEATYESGFVIDKFPISRPNLTFSTLTVSNMSPEDSSIYLCSVETGDQEAQYFGPGTRLLVL.

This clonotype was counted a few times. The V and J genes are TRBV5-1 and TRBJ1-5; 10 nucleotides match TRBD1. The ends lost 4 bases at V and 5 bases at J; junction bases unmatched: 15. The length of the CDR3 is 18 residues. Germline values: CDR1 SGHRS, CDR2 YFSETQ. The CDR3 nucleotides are TGCGCCAGCAGCCAGAAGGGACAGGGGCTACGAGAAGATCAGCCCCAGCATTTT. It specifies CASSQKGQGLREDQPQHF.

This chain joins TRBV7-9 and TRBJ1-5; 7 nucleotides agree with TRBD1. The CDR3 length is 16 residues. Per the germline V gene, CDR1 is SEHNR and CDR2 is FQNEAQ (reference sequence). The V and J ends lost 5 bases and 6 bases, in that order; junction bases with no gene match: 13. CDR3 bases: TGTGCCAGCAGCCAGGGGGGGGGCCTCTTCCCTCAGCCCCAGCATTTT. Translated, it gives CASSQGGGLFPQPQHF.

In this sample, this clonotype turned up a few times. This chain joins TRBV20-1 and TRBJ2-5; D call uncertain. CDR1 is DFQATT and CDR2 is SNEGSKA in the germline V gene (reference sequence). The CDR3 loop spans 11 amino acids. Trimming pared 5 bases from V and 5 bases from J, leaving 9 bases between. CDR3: CSAEYLETQYF. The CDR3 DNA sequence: TGCAGTGCTGAATATCTTGAGACCCAGTACTTC.

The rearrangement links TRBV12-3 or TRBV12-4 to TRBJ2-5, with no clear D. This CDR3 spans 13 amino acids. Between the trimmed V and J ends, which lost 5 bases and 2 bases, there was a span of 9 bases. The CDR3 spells CASSRNTQETQYF. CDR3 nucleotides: TGTGCCAGCAGTAGAAACACGCAAGAGACCCAGTACTTC.

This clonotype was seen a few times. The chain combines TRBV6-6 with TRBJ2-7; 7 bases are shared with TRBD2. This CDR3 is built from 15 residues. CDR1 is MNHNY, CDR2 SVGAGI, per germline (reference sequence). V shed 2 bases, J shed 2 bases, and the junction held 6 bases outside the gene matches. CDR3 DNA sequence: TGTGCCAGCAGTTACGGGCGGGGGACGACCTACGAGCAGTACTTC. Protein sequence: CASSYGRGTTYEQYF.

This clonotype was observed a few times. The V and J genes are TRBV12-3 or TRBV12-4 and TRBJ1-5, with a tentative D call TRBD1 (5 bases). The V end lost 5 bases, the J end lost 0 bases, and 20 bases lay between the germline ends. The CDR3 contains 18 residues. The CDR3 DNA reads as TGTGCCAGCAGTCTCGGGACCGGGCAATATAATAGCAATCAGCCCCAGCATTTT. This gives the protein CASSLGTGQYNSNQPQHF.

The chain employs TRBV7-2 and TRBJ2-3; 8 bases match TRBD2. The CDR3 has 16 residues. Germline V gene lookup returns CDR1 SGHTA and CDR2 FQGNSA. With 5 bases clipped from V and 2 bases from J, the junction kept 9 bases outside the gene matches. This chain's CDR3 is CASSPGRAGATDTQYF. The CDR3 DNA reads TGTGCCAGCAGCCCAGGACGAGCGGGGGCCACAGATACGCAGTATTTT. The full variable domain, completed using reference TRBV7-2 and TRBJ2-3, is GAGVSQSPSNKVTEKGKDVELRCDPISGHTALYWYRQSLGQGLEFLIYFQGNSAPDKSGLPSDRFSAERTGGSVSTLTIQRTQQEDSAVYLCASSPGRAGATDTQYFGPGTRLTVL.

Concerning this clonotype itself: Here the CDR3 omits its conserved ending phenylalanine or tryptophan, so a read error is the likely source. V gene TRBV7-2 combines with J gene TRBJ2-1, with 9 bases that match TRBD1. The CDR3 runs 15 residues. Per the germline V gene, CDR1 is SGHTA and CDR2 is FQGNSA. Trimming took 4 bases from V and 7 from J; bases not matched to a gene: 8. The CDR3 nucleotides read TGTGCCAGCAGCTCAAGGACAGGGGTCGCAAATGAGCAGTTCTTA. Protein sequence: CASSSRTGVANEQFL.

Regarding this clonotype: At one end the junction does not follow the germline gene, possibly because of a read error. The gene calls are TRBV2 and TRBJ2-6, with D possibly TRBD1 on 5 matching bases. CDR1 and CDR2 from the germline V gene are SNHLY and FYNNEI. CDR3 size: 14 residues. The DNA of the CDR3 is TGTGCCAGCAATGCAGTTGCTGGGGCCAACGTCCGGACTTTC. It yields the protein CASNAVAGANVRTF.

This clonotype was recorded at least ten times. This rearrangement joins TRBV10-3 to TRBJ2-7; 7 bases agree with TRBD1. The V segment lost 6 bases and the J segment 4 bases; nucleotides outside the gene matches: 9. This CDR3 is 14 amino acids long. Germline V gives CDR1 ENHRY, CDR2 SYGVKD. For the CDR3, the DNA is TGTGCCATCAGGGGGACAGACAACCCATACGAGCAGTACTTC. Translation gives CAIRGTDNPYEQYF.

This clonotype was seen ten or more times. The CDR3 protein is CASRGVSYEQYF. CDR3 sequence (DNA): TGTGCCAGCAGGGGGGTGTCCTACGAGCAGTACTTC. The gene calls are TRBV6-2 or TRBV6-3 and TRBJ2-7, with D possibly being TRBD1 or TRBD2 (5 bases each). V was clipped by 6 bases and J by 1 base, with 7 bases between them. CDR3 length: 12 amino acids. CDR1 MNHEY and CDR2 SVGEGT come from the germline V gene.

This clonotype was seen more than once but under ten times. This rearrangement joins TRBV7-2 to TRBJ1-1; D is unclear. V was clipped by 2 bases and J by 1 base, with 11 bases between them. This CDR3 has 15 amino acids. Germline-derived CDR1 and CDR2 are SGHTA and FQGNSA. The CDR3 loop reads CASSLSSRSNTEAFF. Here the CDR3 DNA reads TGTGCCAGCAGCTTATCTTCGCGGTCGAACACTGAAGCTTTCTTT.

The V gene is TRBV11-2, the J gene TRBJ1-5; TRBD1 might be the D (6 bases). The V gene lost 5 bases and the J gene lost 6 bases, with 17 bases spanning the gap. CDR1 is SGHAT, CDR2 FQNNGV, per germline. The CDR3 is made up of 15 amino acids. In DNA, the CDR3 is TGTGCCAGCAGCGGGGCAGGGGCCCGGGGTCAGCCCCAGCATTTT. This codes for CASSGAGARGQPQHF.

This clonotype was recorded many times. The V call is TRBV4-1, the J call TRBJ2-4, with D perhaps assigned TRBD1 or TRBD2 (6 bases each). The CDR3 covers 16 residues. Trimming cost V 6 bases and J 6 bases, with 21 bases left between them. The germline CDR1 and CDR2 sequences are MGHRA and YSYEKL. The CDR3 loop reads CASRVQQGGGINIQYF. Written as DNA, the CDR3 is TGCGCCAGCAGAGTACAACAGGGCGGAGGGATAAACATTCAGTACTTC.

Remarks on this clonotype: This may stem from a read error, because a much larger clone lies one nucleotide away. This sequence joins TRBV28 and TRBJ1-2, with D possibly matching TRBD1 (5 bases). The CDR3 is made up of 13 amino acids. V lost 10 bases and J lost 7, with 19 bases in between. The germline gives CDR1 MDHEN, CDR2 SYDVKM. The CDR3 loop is CATHMGRGSGYTF. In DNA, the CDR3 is TGTGCCACCCACATGGGGAGGGGTAGTGGCTACACCTTC.

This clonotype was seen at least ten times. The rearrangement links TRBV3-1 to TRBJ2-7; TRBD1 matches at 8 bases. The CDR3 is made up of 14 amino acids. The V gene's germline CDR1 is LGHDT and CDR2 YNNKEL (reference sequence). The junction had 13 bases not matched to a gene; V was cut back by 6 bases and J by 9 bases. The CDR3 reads CASSPGQGIGWQYF. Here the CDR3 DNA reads TGTGCCAGCAGTCCCGGACAGGGAATTGGTTGGCAGTACTTC.

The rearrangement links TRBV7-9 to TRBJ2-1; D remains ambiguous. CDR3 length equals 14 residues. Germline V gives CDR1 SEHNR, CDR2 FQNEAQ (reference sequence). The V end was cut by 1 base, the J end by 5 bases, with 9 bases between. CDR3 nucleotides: TGTGCCAGCAGCTTAGAGGAGCGACACAATGAGCAGTTCTTC. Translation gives CASSLEERHNEQFF.

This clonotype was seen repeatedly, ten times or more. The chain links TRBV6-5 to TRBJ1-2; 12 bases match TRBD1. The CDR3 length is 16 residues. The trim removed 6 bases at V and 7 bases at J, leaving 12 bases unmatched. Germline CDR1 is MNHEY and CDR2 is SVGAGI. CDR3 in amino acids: CASRGTGGAGFGGYTF. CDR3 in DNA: TGTGCCAGCAGGGGGACAGGGGGCGCGGGATTCGGTGGCTACACCTTC.

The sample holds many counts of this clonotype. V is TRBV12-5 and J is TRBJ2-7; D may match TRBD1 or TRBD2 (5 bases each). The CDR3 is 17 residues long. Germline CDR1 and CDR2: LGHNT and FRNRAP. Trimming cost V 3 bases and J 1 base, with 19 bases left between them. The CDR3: CASGFNPPGTGSYEQYF. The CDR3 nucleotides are TGTGCTAGTGGTTTCAACCCGCCCGGGACCGGGTCCTACGAGCAGTACTTC.

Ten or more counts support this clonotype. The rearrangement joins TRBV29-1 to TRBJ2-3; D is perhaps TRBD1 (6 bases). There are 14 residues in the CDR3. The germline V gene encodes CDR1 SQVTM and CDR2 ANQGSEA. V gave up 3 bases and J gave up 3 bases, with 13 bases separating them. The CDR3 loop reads CSVDSPQGTDTQYF. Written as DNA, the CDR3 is TGCAGCGTTGATTCCCCCCAGGGGACAGATACGCAGTATTTT.

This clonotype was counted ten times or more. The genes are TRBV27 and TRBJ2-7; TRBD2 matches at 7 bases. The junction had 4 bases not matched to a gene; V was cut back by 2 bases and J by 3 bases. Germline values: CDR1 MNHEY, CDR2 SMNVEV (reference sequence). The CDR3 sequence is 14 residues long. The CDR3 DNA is TGTGCCAGCAGTTTAGAGCCTAGCGGCTACGAGCAGTACTTC. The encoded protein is CASSLEPSGYEQYF.

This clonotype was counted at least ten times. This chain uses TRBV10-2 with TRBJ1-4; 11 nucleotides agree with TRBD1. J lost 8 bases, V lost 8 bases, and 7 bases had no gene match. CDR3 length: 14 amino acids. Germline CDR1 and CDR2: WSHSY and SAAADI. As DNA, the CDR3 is TGCGCCAGCTGTAGGGACAGGGGGAGCGAAAAACTGTTTTTT. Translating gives CASCRDRGSEKLFF.

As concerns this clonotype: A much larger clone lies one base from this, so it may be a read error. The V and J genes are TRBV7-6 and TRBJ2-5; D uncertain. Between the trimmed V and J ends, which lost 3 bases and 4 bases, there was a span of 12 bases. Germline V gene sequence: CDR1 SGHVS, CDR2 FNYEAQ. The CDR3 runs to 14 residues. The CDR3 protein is CASSFRLLRETQYF. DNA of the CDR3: TGTGCCAGCAGCTTTCGCTTACTTCGAGAGACCCAGTACTTC.

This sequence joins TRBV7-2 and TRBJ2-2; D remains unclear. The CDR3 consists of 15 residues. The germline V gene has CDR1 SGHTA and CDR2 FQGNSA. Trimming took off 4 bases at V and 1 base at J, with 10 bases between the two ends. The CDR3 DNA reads TGTGCCAGCAGCTCACAGCGACTGAACACCGGGGAGCTGTTTTTT. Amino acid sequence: CASSSQRLNTGELFF.

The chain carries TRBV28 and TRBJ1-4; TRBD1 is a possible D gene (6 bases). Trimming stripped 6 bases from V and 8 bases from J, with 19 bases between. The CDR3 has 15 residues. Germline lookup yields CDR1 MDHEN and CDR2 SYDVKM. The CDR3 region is CASSPAGALREKLFF. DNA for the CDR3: TGTGCCAGCAGCCCAGCAGGGGCCCTGAGGGAAAAACTGTTTTTT. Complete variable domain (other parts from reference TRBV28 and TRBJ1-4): DVKVTQSSRYLVKRTGEKVFLECVQDMDHENMFWYRQDPGLGLRLIYFSYDVKMKEKGDIPEGYSVSREKKERFSLILESASTNQTSMYLCASSPAGALREKLFFGSGTQLSVL.

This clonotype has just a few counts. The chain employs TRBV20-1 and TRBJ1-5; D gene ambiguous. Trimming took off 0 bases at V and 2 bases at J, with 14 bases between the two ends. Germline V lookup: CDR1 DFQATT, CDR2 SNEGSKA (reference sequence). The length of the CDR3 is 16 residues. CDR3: CSARDTSRQGNQPQHF. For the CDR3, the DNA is TGCAGTGCTAGAGATACGTCCCGTCAAGGCAATCAGCCCCAGCATTTT.

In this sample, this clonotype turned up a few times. In nucleotides, the CDR3 is TGTGCCAGCAGCCGGCAATCCGGGACTAATCCCACAGATACGCAGTATTTT. The encoded protein is CASSRQSGTNPTDTQYF. The gene calls are TRBV7-2 and TRBJ2-3, with TRBD2 matching 7 bases. Trimming at V came to 5 bases and at J to 2 bases, leaving 13 bases not matched to a gene. The CDR3 is made up of 17 amino acids. CDR1 and CDR2 (germline): SGHTA, FQGNSA. The full variable domain, completed using reference TRBV7-2 and TRBJ2-3, is GAGVSQSPSNKVTEKGKDVELRCDPISGHTALYWYRQSLGQGLEFLIYFQGNSAPDKSGLPSDRFSAERTGGSVSTLTIQRTQQEDSAVYLCASSRQSGTNPTDTQYFGPGTRLTVL.

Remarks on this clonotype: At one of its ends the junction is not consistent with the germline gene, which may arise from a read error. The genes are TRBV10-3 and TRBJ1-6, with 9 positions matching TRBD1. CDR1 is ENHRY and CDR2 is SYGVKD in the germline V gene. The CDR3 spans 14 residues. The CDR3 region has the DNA TGTGCCATCGGTGACAGGGGGGGGGATTCACCCCTCCACTTT. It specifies CAIGDRGGDSPLHF.

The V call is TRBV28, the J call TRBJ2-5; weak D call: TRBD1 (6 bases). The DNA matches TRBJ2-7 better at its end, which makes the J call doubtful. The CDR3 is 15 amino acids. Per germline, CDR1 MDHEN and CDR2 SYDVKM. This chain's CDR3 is CASISPSTGSNEQYF. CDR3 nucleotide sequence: TGTGCCAGCATCTCCCCCTCCACAGGGAGCAACGAGCAGTACTTC.